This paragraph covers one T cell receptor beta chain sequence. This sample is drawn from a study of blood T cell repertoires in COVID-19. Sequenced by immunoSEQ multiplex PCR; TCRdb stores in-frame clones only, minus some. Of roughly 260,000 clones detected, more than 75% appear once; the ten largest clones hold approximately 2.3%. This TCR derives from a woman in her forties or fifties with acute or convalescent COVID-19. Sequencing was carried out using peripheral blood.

Here the CDR3 reads CASSLDPTGVGAYEQYF. The CDR3 DNA reads as TGCGCCAGCAGCTTGGACCCGACAGGGGTGGGGGCCTACGAGCAGTACTTC. The V and J genes are TRBV5-1 and TRBJ2-7, with 8 bases matching TRBD1. CDR3 length: 17 residues. Germline V gene lookup returns CDR1 SGHRS and CDR2 YFSETQ. Trimming cost V 0 bases and J 2 bases; bases outside gene matches: 10. Based on the CDR3 plus reference TRBV5-1 and TRBJ2-7, the full variable domain is KAGVTQTPRYLIKTRGQQVTLSCSPISGHRSVSWYQQTPGQGLQFLFEYFSETQRNKGNFPGRFSGRQFSNSRSEMNVSTLELGDSALYLCASSLDPTGVGAYEQYFGPGTRLTVT.